This TCR beta chain originates from a study of beta chain features in type 1 diabetes (dated by TCRdb to the late 2010s). Looking at the study overall: Mean age, gender distribution, total cell number and subset yield were not different between patients and healthy donors. A total of approximately 100,000,000 sorted cells were examined across all samples, and the number of cells per subset was strongly correlated with RNA yield. The study compared the TCRB repertoires of sorted circulating CD4+ T cell subsets in recently diagnosed type 1 diabetes patients with those in matched healthy donors. Naive and central memory subsets were obtained from all 30 or so donors, but regulatory and stem cell-like memory subsets were isolated from only 8 patients and about 8 healthy donors.

Broad study findings and their caveats: Sequencing cDNA rather than genomic DNA could over-represent highly expressing activated cells, although activation and CD3 levels did not differ between groups. Because small numbers of individuals were included in the HLA sub-analyses, any influence of HLA type on TCRB rearrangement was left unresolved. At VDJ recombination sites, patients with type 1 diabetes made fewer insertions and deleted more nucleotides, a pattern implying thymic rearrangement abnormalities. Shorter templates might have been favored by PCR, but patient and control samples were amplified and corrected together, so both groups would have been affected equally by any skew. The naive, central memory and regulatory TCRB repertoires appeared to resemble one another more closely among patients than among healthy donors. Type 1 diabetes patients showed a moderate but significant shortening of TCRB CDR3 length in all four CD4+ subsets.

The CDR3 spans 14 residues, from the cysteine through the phenylalanine. Just CDR3 DNA is preserved here, 42 bases in frame from base 1. CDR1 SGHAT and CDR2 FQDESV were looked up in the germline V gene (reference sequence). A distance of 8 bases separates the germline ends of V and J, which lose 1 base and 4 bases respectively. Each donor gave one peripheral blood draw, averaging roughly 120 mL, which was collected into heparinised tubes. Naive, central memory, regulatory and stem cell-like memory CD4+ T cells were sorted on a BD FACSAria II using a panel including CD45RO, CCR7, CD25, CD127, CD95 and CD27. A purity above 95% was achieved for all sorted populations. PBMCs were separated immediately by Lymphoprep density gradient centrifugation and were stained directly, without being cultured. So that batch effects would be minimized, each experiment stained and sorted samples in pairs, pairing one healthy donor with one patient.

The High Capacity cDNA Reverse Transcription Kit was used to reverse transcribe all of the isolated RNA, meaning that expressed TCRB transcripts were what got sequenced. Deep immunoSEQ sequencing was applied to naive, central memory and regulatory T cell samples, giving an average of around 3.8 million total reads per sample. After sorted cells were lysed in RLT buffer, RNA was extracted with DNase-treated RNeasy Micro or Mini kits, with the choice depending on cell number. Each cell subset was processed on its own to prevent cross-contamination, while patient and healthy donor samples were processed together. The immunoSEQ multiplex PCR was used to amplify TCRB sequences from cDNA, yielding 87-bp fragments that span the CDR3 region. Sequencing of the amplicons was done on the Illumina HiSeq platform. The authors' pipeline ran thus. PCR bias was computationally corrected using synthetic template baselines, reads within Hamming distance 2 were collapsed, and singletons that could not be merged were discarded. Reads were aligned to IMGT to assign V, D and J genes, CDR3 length, and insertions or deletions at six rearrangement sites. Within each subset, clonotype counts were normalized to the number of sorted cells before true diversity and Gini coefficients were calculated with the tcR R package. Repertoire sharing was quantified using the overlap coefficient calculated on TCRB nucleotide sequences. As a proxy for the pre-selection repertoire, out-of-frame TCRB sequences from naive cells were analyzed. TCRdb holds this immuneACCESS table with in-frame rearrangements only. Some clones are missing; in checked studies, unresolved V genes explain under half, and the rest has no known cause. V and J calls and clone size are given by that table; D and trimming were obtained from the DNA. This sample has some 240,000 clones in its table, and roughly 17% of those were observed once. Jointly, the top ten make up approximately 0.081% of the sample.

In its sample, this clone was seen a few times. Its recognized antigen is unknown. No much larger clone exists at a distance of one base, and base qualities are not known. The sample was naive CD4+ T cells from blood. What this sample's cell subset or site label stands for: true naive CD4+ T cells. This receptor was obtained from a man aged 30 to 39 with type 1 diabetes. The chain is assembled from TRBV11-1 and TRBJ2-4; a tentative D call is TRBD1 (5 bases match). The CDR3 corresponds to CASSLDGAKNIQYF. In nucleotides, the sequence is TGTGCCAGCAGCTTAGATGGGGCGAAAAACATTCAGTACTTC.